These 20 T cell receptor beta chains originate from one sample sequenced in a study of cytomegalovirus exposure and HLA in healthy donors. The PCR made use of 60 Vbeta and 13 Jbeta primers. Produced via immunoSEQ multiplex PCR; TCRdb's table is partial and in-frame only. The sample includes 150,000 to 200,000 clones, around 83% of them seen just once. Sequenced material: PBMCs. All receptors derive from a woman under 30 in good health and CMV-seronegative.

At least ten counts were recorded for this clone. The genes are TRBV27 and TRBJ1-4; D is uncertain. The CDR3 is 15 amino acids. Germline loops: CDR1 MNHEY, CDR2 SMNVEV (reference sequence). Trimming pared 5 bases from V and 3 bases from J, leaving 13 bases between. The CDR3: CASSGRLWPNEKLFF. Here the CDR3 DNA reads TGTGCCAGCAGTGGACGACTATGGCCTAATGAAAAACTGTTTTTT.

V and J are TRBV18 and TRBJ1-2; unclear D gene. The CDR3 loop spans 14 amino acids. Germline CDR1 and CDR2: KGHSH and LQKENI. V lost 6 bases to trimming and J lost 4 bases, with 15 bases between them. The CDR3 bases are TGTGCCAGCTCCCCGGGAGCGGCGGCCTATGGCTACACCTTC. Translation gives CASSPGAAAYGYTF.

The chain has TRBV5-8 and TRBJ1-5; 8 nucleotides match TRBD1. Per the germline V gene, CDR1 is SGHTS and CDR2 is YDEGEE. Unmatched junction bases numbered 5, after V lost 4 bases and J lost 2 bases. The CDR3 consists of 15 residues. The DNA of the CDR3 is TGTGCCAGCAGCGCCACGGGACAGGGCAATCAGCCCCAGCATTTT. Its translation is CASSATGQGNQPQHF. Together with reference TRBV5-8 and TRBJ1-5, the CDR3 gives the full variable domain: EAGVTQSPTHLIKTRGQQATLRCSPISGHTSVYWYQQALGLGLQFLLWYDEGEERNRGNFPPRFSGRQFPNYSSELNVNALELEDSALYLCASSATGQGNQPQHFGDGTRLSIL.

V gene TRBV7-2 combines with J gene TRBJ2-7; 11 bases fit TRBD1. CDR3 length equals 15 residues. Germline values: CDR1 SGHTA, CDR2 FQGNSA. V lost 5 bases, J lost 3 bases, and 6 bases stayed unmatched. The CDR3, as DNA: TGTGCCAGCAGCCTGCGGACAGGGGGCAACTACGAGCAGTACGTC. Its translation: CASSLRTGGNYEQYV.

The V and J genes are TRBV7-9 and TRBJ2-7, with 7 nucleotides matching TRBD2. The J segment lost 7 bases and the V segment lost 5 bases, leaving 11 bases of the junction unmatched. This CDR3 has 14 amino acids. The germline CDR1 and CDR2 sequences are SEHNR and FQNEAQ (reference sequence). For the CDR3, the DNA is TGTGCCAGCAGCCAATCCGCGGGGGTCGGTGAGCAGTACGTC. Protein: CASSQSAGVGEQYV.

The V and J genes are TRBV7-8 and TRBJ2-1; the match to TRBD2 covers 12 bases. Trimming took 6 bases from V and 10 from J; bases not matched to a gene: 10. There are 15 residues in the CDR3. Germline V CDR1 and CDR2: SGHVS, FQNEAQ. The CDR3 nucleotides read TGTGCCAGCAGGACAACTAGCGGGAGGATCGGGGAGCAGTTCTTC. Protein sequence: CASRTTSGRIGEQFF.

The V call is TRBV7-9, the J call TRBJ2-1; D perhaps matches TRBD2 (6 bases). Trimming took off 5 bases at V and 5 bases at J, with 16 bases between the two ends. CDR1 and CDR2 from the germline V gene are SEHNR and FQNEAQ (reference sequence). The CDR3 is made up of 15 amino acids. DNA for the CDR3: TGTGCCAGCAGCCCCCTAAGGAGGGGAAACAATGAGCAGTTCTTC. This encodes CASSPLRRGNNEQFF.

The chain recombines TRBV29-1 with TRBJ2-3, with D maybe TRBD1 (7 bases). Germline V CDR1 and CDR2: SQVTM, ANQGSEA. V lost 6 bases to trimming and J lost 5 bases, with 9 bases between them. The length of the CDR3 is 11 residues. The CDR3 DNA sequence: TGCAGCGTCAGGGGGGAAGATACGCAGTATTTT. This encodes CSVRGEDTQYF.

J is TRBJ2-1 and V is TRBV19; 9 nucleotides agree with TRBD2. Per the germline V gene, CDR1 is LNHDA and CDR2 is SQIVND (reference sequence). V shed 6 bases, J shed 7 bases, and the junction held 7 bases outside the gene matches. The CDR3 spans 14 residues. Written as DNA, the CDR3 is TGTGCCAGTAGGCCAGCGGGAGGAAGGAATGAGCAGTTCTTC. Encoded protein: CASRPAGGRNEQFF.

Only one count was recorded for this clone. The chain combines TRBV27 with TRBJ2-5; D is unclear. The assigned J gene may be wrong: the sequence end matches TRBJ2-7 better. The CDR3 spans 12 residues. Germline V gene sequence: CDR1 MNHEY, CDR2 SMNVEV (reference sequence). The CDR3 sequence: CATERIQYEQYF. CDR3 coding DNA: TGTGCCACCGAGAGGATTCAGTACGAGCAGTACTTC.

The V and J genes are TRBV4-3 and TRBJ2-2; 8 nucleotides align to TRBD2. Germline values: CDR1 LGHNA, CDR2 YSLEER. CDR3 length equals 18 residues. V was pared by 1 base and J by 0 bases, with 7 bases of the junction left unmatched. The CDR3, as DNA: TGCGCCAGCAGCCAAGCCTACATAGCGGGGACGAACACCGGGGAGCTGTTTTTT. Encoded protein: CASSQAYIAGTNTGELFF.

CDR3 sequence: CASSLGTGSSYEQYV. The CDR3 bases are TGTGCCAGCAGCTTAGGGACAGGGAGCTCCTACGAGCAGTACGTC. This sequence joins TRBV7-8 and TRBJ2-7, with 8 bases that match TRBD1. V dropped 1 base and J dropped 0; count of bases not matched to a gene: 2. Germline-derived CDR1 and CDR2 are SGHVS and FQNEAQ. This CDR3 contains 15 residues.

The chain has TRBV30 and TRBJ2-7, with a tentative D call TRBD2 (7 bases). The CDR3 consists of 11 residues. Germline CDR1 reads GTSNPN; CDR2 reads SVGIG (reference sequence). The germline V and J ends were trimmed by 7 bases and 10 bases, with 17 bases remaining between them. CDR3 sequence: CASQQGGEQYV. CDR3 coding DNA: TGTGCCTCTCAACAGGGAGGGGAACAGTACGTC.

This clone has more than one count but fewer than ten. The V and J genes are TRBV4-1 and TRBJ1-2; tentative D call: TRBD1 (5 bases). Germline V lookup: CDR1 MGHRA, CDR2 YSYEKL. Trimming stripped 6 bases from V and 6 bases from J, with 17 bases between. CDR3 size: 14 residues. CDR3 residues: CASRSLGGEHGYTF. In nucleotides, the CDR3 is TGCGCCAGCAGAAGTCTAGGAGGGGAACATGGCTACACCTTC.

In its sample, this clone was seen many times. V and J are TRBV5-1 and TRBJ2-3, with TRBD2 matching over 7 bases. Germline-derived CDR1 and CDR2 are SGHRS and YFSETQ. V shed 5 bases and J 2 bases; nucleotides not matched to a gene: 5. This CDR3 has 14 amino acids. In DNA form, the CDR3 reads TGCGCCAGCAGGAAAGCGGGGAACACAGATACGCAGTATTTT. Translation gives CASRKAGNTDTQYF.

The chain has TRBV10-2 and TRBJ1-5; TRBD1 agrees at 7 bases. Trimming removed 6 bases from V and 6 bases from J; junction bases left unmatched: 11. Looked up from germline, CDR1 is WSHSY and CDR2 is SAAADI. The CDR3 covers 15 residues. In DNA form, the CDR3 reads TGCGCCAGCAGCCAGGACAGGATAATCGGTCAGCCCCAGCATTTT. This codes for CASSQDRIIGQPQHF.

The rearrangement links TRBV29-1 to TRBJ2-7, with D perhaps matching TRBD2 (5 bases). Germline CDR1 reads SQVTM; CDR2 reads ANQGSEA. Trimming removed 8 bases at V and 3 bases at J, with 11 bases between. The CDR3 is 11 residues long. CDR3 residues: CSPIGDYEQYF. For the CDR3, the DNA is TGCAGCCCTATCGGGGACTACGAGCAGTACTTC.

This clone has only a few counts. This chain uses TRBV5-1 with TRBJ2-7, with D tentatively TRBD1 or TRBD2 (5 bases each). The CDR3 covers 14 residues. CDR1 is SGHRS and CDR2 is YFSETQ in the germline V gene. This CDR3 is CASSLGIGGYEQYV. CDR3 bases: TGCGCCAGCAGTTTGGGCATTGGGGGCTACGAGCAGTACGTC.

V usage is TRBV14 and J usage is TRBJ1-3; unclear D gene. This CDR3 spans 14 amino acids. Germline-derived CDR1 and CDR2 are SGHDN and FVKESK. V was pared by 0 bases and J by 0 bases, with 3 bases between. The CDR3 region is CASSQDYSGNTIYF. CDR3 bases: TGTGCCAGCAGCCAAGATTACTCTGGAAACACCATATATTTT.

The chain links TRBV5-5 to TRBJ2-4; no clear D. Germline CDR1 SGHKS, CDR2 YYEKEE (reference sequence). The CDR3 contains 18 residues. The V and J ends lost 0 bases and 0 bases respectively, with 16 bases between them. The CDR3 spells CASSLVARPSKAKNIQYF. The CDR3 coding sequence is TGTGCCAGCAGCTTGGTTGCGCGGCCGTCGAAAGCCAAAAACATTCAGTACTTC. Full variable domain (rest looked up from reference TRBV5-5 and TRBJ2-4): DAGVTQSPTHLIKTRGQQVTLRCSPISGHKSVSWYQQVLGQGPQFIFQYYEKEERGRGNFPDRFSARQFPNYSSELNVNALLLGDSALYLCASSLVARPSKAKNIQYFGAGTRLSVL.